This T cell receptor (beta chain) was sequenced in a study of cytomegalovirus exposure and HLA in healthy donors. This CDR3 contains 15 residues. V shed 4 bases and J 8 bases; nucleotides not matched to a gene: 9. CDR1 MRHNA and CDR2 SNTAGT come from the germline V gene. The PCR ran on 60 Vbeta and 13 Jbeta primers. The protocol was immunoSEQ multiplex PCR, while the TCRdb copy is restricted to in-frame clones and leaves out a portion. Of about 160,000 clones in the sample, approximately 81% were seen once. This sequence joins TRBV6-4 and TRBJ2-1; 9 nucleotides line up with TRBD2. Sequenced material: PBMCs. This clonotype originated in a man aged 18 to 29 in good health and CMV-seropositive. The CDR3 here is CASSVEAGGVDEQFF. CDR3 bases: TGTGCCAGCAGTGTGGAAGCGGGGGGCGTAGATGAGCAGTTCTTC.